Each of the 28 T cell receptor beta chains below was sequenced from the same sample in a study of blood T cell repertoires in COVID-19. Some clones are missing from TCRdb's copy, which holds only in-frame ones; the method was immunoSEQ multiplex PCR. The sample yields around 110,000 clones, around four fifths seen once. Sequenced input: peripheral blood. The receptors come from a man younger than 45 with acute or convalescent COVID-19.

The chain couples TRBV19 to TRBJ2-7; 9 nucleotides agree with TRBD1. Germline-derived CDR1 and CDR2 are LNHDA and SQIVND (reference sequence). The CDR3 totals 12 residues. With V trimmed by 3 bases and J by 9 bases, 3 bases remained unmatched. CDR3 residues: CASSMGTGRQYF. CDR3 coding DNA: TGTGCCAGTAGTATGGGGACAGGGAGGCAGTACTTC. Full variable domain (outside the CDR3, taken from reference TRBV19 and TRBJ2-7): DGGITQSPKYLFRKEGQNVTLSCEQNLNHDAMYWYRQDPGQGLRLIYYSQIVNDFQKGDIAEGYSVSREKKESFPLTVTSAQKNPTAFYLCASSMGTGRQYFGPGTRLTVT.

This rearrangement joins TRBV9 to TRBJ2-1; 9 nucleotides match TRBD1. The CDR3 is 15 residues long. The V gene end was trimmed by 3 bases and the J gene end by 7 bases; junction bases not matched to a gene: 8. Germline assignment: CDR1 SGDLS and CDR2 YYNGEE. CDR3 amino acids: CASSEGGTGINEQFF. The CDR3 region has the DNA TGTGCCAGCAGCGAAGGCGGGACAGGGATAAATGAGCAGTTCTTC.

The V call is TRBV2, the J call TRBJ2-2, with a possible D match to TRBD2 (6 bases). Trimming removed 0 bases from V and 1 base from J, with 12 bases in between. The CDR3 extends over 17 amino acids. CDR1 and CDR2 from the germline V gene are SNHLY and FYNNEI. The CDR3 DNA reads TGTGCCAGCAGTGAAGCGCGACTAGGTGGGAACACCGGGGAGCTGTTTTTT. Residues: CASSEARLGGNTGELFF.

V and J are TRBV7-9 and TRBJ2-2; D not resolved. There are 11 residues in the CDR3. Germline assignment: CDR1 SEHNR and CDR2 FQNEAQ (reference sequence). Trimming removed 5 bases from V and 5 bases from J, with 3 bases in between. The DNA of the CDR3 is TGTGCCAGCAGCCGTACCGGGGAGCTGTTTTTT. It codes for CASSRTGELFF.

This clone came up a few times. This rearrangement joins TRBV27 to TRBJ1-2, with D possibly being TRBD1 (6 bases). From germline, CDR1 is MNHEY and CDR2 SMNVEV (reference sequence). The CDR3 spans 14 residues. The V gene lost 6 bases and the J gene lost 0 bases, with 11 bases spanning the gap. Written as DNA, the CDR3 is TGTGCCAGCAGGTTACAGGGAACTAACTATGGCTACACCTTC. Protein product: CASRLQGTNYGYTF.

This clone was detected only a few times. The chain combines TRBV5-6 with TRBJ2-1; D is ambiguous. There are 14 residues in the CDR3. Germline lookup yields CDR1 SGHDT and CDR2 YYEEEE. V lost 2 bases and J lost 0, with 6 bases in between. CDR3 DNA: TGTGCCAGCAGCTTCGGGTTCTCCTACAATGAGCAGTTCTTC. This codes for CASSFGFSYNEQFF.

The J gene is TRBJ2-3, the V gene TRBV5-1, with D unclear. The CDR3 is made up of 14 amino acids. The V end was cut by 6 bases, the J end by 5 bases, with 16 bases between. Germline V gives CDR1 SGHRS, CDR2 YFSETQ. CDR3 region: CASTPHSRLDTQYF. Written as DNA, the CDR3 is TGCGCCAGCACCCCCCACAGTAGATTAGATACGCAGTATTTT.

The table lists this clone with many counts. In DNA, the CDR3 is TGTGCTACAGCACCATCATTGGGGGGGTACGAGCAGTACGTC. Translated, it gives CATAPSLGGYEQYV. The chain uses TRBV27 and TRBJ2-7; TRBD2 aligns across 7 bases. This CDR3 contains 14 residues. Germline CDR1 and CDR2: MNHEY and SMNVEV (reference sequence).

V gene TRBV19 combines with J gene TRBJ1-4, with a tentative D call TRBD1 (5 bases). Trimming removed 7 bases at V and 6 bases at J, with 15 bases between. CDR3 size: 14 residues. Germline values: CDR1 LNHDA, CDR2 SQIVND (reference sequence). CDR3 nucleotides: TGTGCCAGTACCCGAAACCGGGGGGATGAAAAACTGTTTTTT. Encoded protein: CASTRNRGDEKLFF.

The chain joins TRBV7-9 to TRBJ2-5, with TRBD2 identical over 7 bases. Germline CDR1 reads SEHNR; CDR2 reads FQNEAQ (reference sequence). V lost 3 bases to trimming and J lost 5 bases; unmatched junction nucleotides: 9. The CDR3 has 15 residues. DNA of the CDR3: TGTGCCAGCAGCTTTATGGGGCGGGAGAGGGAGACCCAGTACTTC. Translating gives CASSFMGRERETQYF. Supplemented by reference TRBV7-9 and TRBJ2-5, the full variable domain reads DTGVSQNPRHKITKRGQNVTFRCDPISEHNRLYWYRQTLGQGPEFLTYFQNEAQLEKSRLLSDRFSAERPKGSFSTLEIQRTEQGDSAMYLCASSFMGRERETQYFGPGTRLLVL.

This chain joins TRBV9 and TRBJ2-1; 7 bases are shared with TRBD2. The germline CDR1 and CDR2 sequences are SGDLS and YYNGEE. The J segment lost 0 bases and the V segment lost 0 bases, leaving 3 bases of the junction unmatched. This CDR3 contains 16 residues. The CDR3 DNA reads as TGTGCCAGCAGCGTAGATCAGCGGGACTCCTACAATGAGCAGTTCTTC. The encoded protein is CASSVDQRDSYNEQFF.

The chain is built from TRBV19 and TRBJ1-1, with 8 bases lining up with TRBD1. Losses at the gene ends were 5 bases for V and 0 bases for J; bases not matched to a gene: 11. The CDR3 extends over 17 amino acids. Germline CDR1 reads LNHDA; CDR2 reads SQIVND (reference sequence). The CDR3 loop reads CASSPADRVGMNTEAFF. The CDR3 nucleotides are TGTGCCAGTAGTCCAGCGGACAGGGTGGGGATGAACACTGAAGCTTTCTTT.

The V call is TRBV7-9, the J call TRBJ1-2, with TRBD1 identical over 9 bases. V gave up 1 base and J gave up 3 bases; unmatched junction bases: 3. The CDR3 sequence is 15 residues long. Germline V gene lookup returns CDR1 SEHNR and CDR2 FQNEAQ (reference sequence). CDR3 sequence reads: CASSLDRGLHYGYTF. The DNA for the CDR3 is TGTGCCAGCAGCTTAGACAGGGGGCTTCACTATGGCTACACCTTC.

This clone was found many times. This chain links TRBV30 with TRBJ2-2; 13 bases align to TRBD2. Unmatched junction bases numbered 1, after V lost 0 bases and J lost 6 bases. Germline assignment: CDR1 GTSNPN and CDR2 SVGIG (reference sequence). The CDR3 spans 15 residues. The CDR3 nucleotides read TGTGCCTGGAGTGTACTAGCGGGGGGGCCCGGGGAGCTGTTTTTT. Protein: CAWSVLAGGPGELFF.

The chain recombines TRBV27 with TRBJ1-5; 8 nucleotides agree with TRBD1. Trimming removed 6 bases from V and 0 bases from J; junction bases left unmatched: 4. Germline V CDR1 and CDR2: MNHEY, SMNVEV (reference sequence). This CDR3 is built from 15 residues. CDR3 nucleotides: TGTGCCAGCAGGTCGGGACAGGCTAGCAATCAGCCCCAGCATTTT. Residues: CASRSGQASNQPQHF.

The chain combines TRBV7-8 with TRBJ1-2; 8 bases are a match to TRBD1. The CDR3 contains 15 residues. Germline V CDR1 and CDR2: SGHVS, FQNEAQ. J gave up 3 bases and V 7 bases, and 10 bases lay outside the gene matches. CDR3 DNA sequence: TGTGCCAGCACCTCTTTCGACAGGGGAGACTATGGCTACACCTTC. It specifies CASTSFDRGDYGYTF.

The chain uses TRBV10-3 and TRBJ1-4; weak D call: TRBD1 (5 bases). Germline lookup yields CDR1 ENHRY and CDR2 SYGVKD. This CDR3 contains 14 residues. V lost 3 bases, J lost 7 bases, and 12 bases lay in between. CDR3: CAISDQGEGEKLFF. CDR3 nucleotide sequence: TGTGCCATCAGTGACCAAGGGGAGGGTGAAAAACTGTTTTTT.

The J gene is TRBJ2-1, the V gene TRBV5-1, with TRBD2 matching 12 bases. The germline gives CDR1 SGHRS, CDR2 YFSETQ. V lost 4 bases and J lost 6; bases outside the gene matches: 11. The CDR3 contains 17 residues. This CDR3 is CASSEASGRVRGNEQFF. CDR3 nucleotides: TGCGCCAGCAGCGAAGCTAGCGGGAGGGTCCGGGGCAATGAGCAGTTCTTC. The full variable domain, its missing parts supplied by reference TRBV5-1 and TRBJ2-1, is KAGVTQTPRYLIKTRGQQVTLSCSPISGHRSVSWYQQTPGQGLQFLFEYFSETQRNKGNFPGRFSGRQFSNSRSEMNVSTLELGDSALYLCASSEASGRVRGNEQFFGPGTRLTVL.

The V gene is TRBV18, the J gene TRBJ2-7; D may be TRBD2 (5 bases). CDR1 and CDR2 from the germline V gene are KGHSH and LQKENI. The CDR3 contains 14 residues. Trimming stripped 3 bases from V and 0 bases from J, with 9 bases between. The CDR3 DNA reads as TGTGCCAGCTCACCTAGCGTTCGCTCCTACGAGCAGTACGTC. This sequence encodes CASSPSVRSYEQYV.

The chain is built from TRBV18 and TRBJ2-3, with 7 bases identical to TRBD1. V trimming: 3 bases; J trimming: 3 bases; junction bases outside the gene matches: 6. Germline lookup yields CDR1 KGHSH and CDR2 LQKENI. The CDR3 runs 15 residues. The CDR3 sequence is CASSPISGGTDTQYF. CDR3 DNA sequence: TGTGCCAGCTCACCCATTTCAGGGGGTACAGATACGCAGTATTTT.

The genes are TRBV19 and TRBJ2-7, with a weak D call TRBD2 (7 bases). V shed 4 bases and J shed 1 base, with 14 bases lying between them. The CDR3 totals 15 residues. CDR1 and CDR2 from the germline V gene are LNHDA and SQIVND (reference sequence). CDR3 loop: CASSSGGGESYEQYF. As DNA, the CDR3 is TGTGCCAGTAGTAGCGGCGGGGGCGAATCCTACGAGCAGTACTTC.

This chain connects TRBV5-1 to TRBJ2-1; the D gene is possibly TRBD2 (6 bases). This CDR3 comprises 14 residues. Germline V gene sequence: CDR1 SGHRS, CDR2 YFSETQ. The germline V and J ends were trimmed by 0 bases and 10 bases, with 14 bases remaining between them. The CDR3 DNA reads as TGCGCCAGCAGCTTGGGCGGAGGGGAGGAGGAGCAGTTCTTC. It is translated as CASSLGGGEEEQFF.

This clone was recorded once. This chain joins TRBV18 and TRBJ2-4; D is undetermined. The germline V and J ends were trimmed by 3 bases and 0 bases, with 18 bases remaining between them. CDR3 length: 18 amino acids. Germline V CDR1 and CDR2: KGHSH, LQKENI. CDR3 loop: CASSPPLPEFLAKNIQYF. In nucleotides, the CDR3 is TGTGCCAGCTCACCCCCCCTCCCGGAGTTTCTAGCCAAAAACATTCAGTACTTC.

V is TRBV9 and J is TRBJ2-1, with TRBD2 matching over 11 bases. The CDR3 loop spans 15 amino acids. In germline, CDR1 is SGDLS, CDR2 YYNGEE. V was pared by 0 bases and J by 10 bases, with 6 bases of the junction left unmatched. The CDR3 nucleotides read TGTGCCAGCAGCGTAGAACTAGCGGGGGCCCCCGAGCAGTTCTTC. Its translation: CASSVELAGAPEQFF.

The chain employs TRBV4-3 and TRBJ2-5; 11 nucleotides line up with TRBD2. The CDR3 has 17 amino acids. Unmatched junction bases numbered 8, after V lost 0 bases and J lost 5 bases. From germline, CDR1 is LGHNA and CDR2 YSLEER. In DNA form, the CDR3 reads TGCGCCAGCAGCCAAGAGGGGCTAGCGGGGGGCGGCGAGACCCAGTACTTC. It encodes CASSQEGLAGGGETQYF.

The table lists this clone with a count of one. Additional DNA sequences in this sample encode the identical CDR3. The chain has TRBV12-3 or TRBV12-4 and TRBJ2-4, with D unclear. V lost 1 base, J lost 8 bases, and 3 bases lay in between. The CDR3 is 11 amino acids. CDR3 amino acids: CASSLGDIQYF. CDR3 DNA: TGTGCCAGCAGTTTAGGAGACATTCAGTACTTC.

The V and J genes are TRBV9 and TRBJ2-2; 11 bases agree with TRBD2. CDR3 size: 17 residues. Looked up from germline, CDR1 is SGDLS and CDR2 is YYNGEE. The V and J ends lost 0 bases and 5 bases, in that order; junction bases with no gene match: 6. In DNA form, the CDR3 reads TGTGCCAGCAGCGTAGCACTCACTAGCGGGAGAACCGGGGAGCTGTTTTTT. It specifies CASSVALTSGRTGELFF.

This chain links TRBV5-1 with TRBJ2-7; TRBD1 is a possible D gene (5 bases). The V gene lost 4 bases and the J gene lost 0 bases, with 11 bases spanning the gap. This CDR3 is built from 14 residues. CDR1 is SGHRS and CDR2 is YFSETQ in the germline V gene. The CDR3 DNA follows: TGCGCCAGCAGCGAGACAGCCGCCTCCTACGAGCAGTACTTC. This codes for CASSETAASYEQYF.